This is a list of T cell receptor beta chains from one sample in a study of blood T cell repertoires in COVID-19. Only in-frame clones appear in the TCRdb table, and some are missing; sequencing was by immunoSEQ multiplex PCR. The table shows about 180,000 clones, with about 90% occurring only once. The specimen was peripheral blood. All receptors derive from a man aged 40-49 years with active or convalescent COVID-19. CDR3s include the opening cysteine and the closing phenylalanine or tryptophan. D genes are given only for firm matches. Some rows have no size entry. The others give once, few or many, or a class for an expanded clone.

v_call,clone_size,j_call,d_call,cdr3_aa,cdr3_nt
TRBV9,-,TRBJ1-2,-,CASSVEGRSPLANYGYTF,TGTGCCAGCAGCGTAGAAGGAAGATCCCCTCTAGCTAACTATGGCTACACCTTC
TRBV2,once,TRBJ2-2,-,CASSQEIGGSTGELFF,TGTGCCAGCAGTCAAGAGATTGGGGGGAGCACCGGGGAGCTGTTTTTT
TRBV21-1,-,TRBJ2-1,-,CASNPGLAGLSSYNEQFF,TGTGCCAGCAACCCGGGACTAGCGGGGCTTAGCTCCTACAATGAGCAGTTCTTC
TRBV25-1,-,TRBJ1-1,-,CASSDRGSTNTEAFF,TGTGCCAGCAGTGATAGGGGCAGCACCAACACTGAAGCTTTCTTT
TRBV10-3,-,TRBJ1-2,-,CAISESPRSLANYGYTF,TGTGCCATCAGTGAGTCGCCGCGGAGCTTAGCTAACTATGGCTACACCTTC
TRBV7-9,once,TRBJ1-1,TRBD1,CASSNDRGHNTEAFF,TGTGCCAGCAGCAACGACAGGGGGCATAACACTGAAGCTTTCTTT
TRBV18,-,TRBJ1-1,-,CASSPNTGHTEAFF,TGTGCCAGCTCACCGAATACAGGGCACACTGAAGCTTTCTTT
TRBV5-1,-,TRBJ1-1,-,CASSFRSGGGEAFF,TGCGCCAGCAGCTTCAGGTCCGGCGGGGGAGAAGCTTTCTTT
TRBV27,-,TRBJ1-6,-,CASRARGRDNSPLHF,TGTGCCAGCAGAGCGCGGGGACGGGATAATTCACCCCTCCACTTT
TRBV5-4,few,TRBJ2-1,TRBD2,CASSLGLAGINEQFF,TGTGCCAGCAGCTTGGGACTAGCGGGGATCAATGAGCAGTTCTTC
TRBV30,-,TRBJ1-1,TRBD1,CAWSVTYRGSEAFF,TGTGCCTGGAGTGTAACATACAGGGGAAGTGAAGCTTTCTTT
TRBV15,-,TRBJ2-1,TRBD1,CATSRGNRGSYNEQFF,TGTGCCACCAGCAGAGGGAACAGGGGCTCCTACAATGAGCAGTTCTTC
TRBV30,-,TRBJ2-7,TRBD2,CAWSAPGTSYEQYF,TGTGCCTGGAGTGCCCCCGGGACTAGCTACGAGCAGTACTTC
TRBV5-4,-,TRBJ1-2,-,CASSLGAGDDGYTF,TGTGCCAGCAGCTTGGGGGCAGGGGATGATGGCTACACCTTC
TRBV7-6,-,TRBJ1-4,-,CASSLDSALGKEKLFF,TGTGCCAGCAGCCTGGACAGCGCTCTCGGGAAGGAAAAACTGTTTTTT
TRBV18,-,TRBJ2-5,-,CASQGIQETQYF,TGTGCCAGCCAGGGAATCCAAGAGACCCAGTACTTC
TRBV3-1/TRBV3-2,-,TRBJ1-2,-,CASSQPSQGSRYTF,TGTGCCAGCAGCCAACCCTCACAGGGTTCGCGCTACACCTTC
TRBV2,-,TRBJ1-1,TRBD1,CASGTGGRDTEAFF,TGTGCCAGTGGGACAGGGGGAAGGGACACTGAAGCTTTCTTT
TRBV3-1/TRBV3-2,-,TRBJ1-1,TRBD1,CASSHSQGPMGGGEAFF,TGTGCCAGCAGCCATTCACAGGGGCCGATGGGCGGCGGGGAAGCTTTCTTT
TRBV6-2/TRBV6-3,-,TRBJ1-1,-,CASSPGGSNTEAFF,TGTGCCAGCAGTCCCGGCGGGTCGAACACTGAAGCTTTCTTT
TRBV11-1,-,TRBJ2-1,-,CASAPRVANEQFF,TGTGCCAGCGCACCGAGGGTAGCCAATGAGCAGTTCTTC
TRBV7-8,once,TRBJ1-1,-,CASSLRGGGLRNTEAFF,TGTGCCAGCAGCCTCCGAGGTGGAGGGTTAAGGAACACTGAAGCTTTCTTT
TRBV27,-,TRBJ1-2,TRBD1,CASSPGQGGYGPPTPRGYTF,TGTGCCAGCAGCCCGGGACAGGGAGGCTATGGACCCCCTACCCCCCGGGGCTACACCTTC
TRBV11-2,-,TRBJ2-3,-,CASSLDRTDTQYF,TGTGCCAGCAGCCTCGACAGGACAGATACGCAGTATTTT
TRBV10-3,-,TRBJ1-5,-,CAIGGGPGTGNQPQHF,TGTGCCATCGGAGGTGGACCGGGTACTGGCAATCAGCCCCAGCATTTT
TRBV10-2,-,TRBJ2-1,-,CASSEDGSSYNEQFF,TGCGCCAGCAGTGAGGACGGGAGCTCCTACAATGAGCAGTTCTTC
TRBV6-2/TRBV6-3,-,TRBJ1-5,-,CASSNGGAHQPQHF,TGTGCCAGCAGTAACGGGGGGGCCCATCAGCCCCAGCATTTT
TRBV7-9,few,TRBJ1-1,TRBD1,CASSPEGAGPSVAFF,TGTGCCAGCAGCCCCGAGGGGGCAGGGCCGTCCGTCGCTTTCTTT
TRBV6-5,-,TRBJ1-2,-,CASSWGQASRGYTF,TGTGCCAGCAGTTGGGGGCAAGCTAGCCGGGGCTACACCTTC